This TCR beta chain emerged from a study of blood T cell repertoires in COVID-19. Study background: Material from acute and convalescent COVID-19 was sourced from the United States, Italy and Spain.

Source study methods: Amplification with reference gene primers provided the estimates of nucleated cell counts. TCRdb's table, derived via immunoSEQ multiplex PCR, lists solely in-frame clones and lacks some. That table is the source of V, J and clone size, and D and trimming were worked out from the DNA. The sample has 250,000 to 350,000 clones, approximately 91% seen once; the top ten hold around an eighth. The germline V gene encodes CDR1 MDHEN and CDR2 SYDVKM. The J segment lost 3 bases and the V segment lost 6 bases, leaving 7 bases of the junction unmatched. The CDR3 is made up of 14 amino acids.

The specimen was peripheral blood. The clonotype originates from a woman aged 60 to 75 with acute or convalescent COVID-19. V and J are TRBV28 and TRBJ1-2; 7 bases are shared with TRBD1. The CDR3 here is CASRGTEGHYGYTF. Written as DNA, the CDR3 is TGTGCCAGCAGGGGGACAGAGGGCCACTATGGCTACACCTTC.